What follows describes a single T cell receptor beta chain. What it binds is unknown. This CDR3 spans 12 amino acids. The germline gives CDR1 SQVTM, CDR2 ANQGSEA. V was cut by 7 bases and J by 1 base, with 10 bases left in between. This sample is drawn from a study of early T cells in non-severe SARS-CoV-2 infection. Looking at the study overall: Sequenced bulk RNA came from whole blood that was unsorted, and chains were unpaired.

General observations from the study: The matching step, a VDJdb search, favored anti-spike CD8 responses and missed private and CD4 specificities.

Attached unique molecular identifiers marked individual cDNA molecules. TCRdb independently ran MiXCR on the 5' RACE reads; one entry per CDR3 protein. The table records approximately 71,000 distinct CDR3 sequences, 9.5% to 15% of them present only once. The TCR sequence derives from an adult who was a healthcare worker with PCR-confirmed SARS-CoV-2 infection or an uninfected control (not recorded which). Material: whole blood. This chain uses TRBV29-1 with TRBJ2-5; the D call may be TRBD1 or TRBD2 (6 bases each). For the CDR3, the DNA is TGCAGCGCGGGGGCTATCCAAGAGACCCAGTACTTC. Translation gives CSAGAIQETQYF.